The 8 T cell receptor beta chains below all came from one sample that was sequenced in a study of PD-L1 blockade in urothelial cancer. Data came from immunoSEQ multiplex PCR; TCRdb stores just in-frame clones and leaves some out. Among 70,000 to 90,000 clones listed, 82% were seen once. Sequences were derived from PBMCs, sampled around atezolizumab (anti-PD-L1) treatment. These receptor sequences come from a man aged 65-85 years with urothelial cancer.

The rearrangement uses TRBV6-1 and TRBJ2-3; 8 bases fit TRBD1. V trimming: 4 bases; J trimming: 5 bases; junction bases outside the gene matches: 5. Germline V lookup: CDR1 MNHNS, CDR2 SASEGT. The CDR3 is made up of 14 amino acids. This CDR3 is CASSVDRGGDTQYF. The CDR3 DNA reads TGTGCCAGCAGTGTAGACAGGGGAGGAGATACGCAGTATTTT.

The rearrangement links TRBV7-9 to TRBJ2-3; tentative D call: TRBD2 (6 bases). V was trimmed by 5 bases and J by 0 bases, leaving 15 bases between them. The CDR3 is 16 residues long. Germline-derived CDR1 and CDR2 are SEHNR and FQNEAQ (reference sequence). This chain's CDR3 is CASSLSPGTSTDTQYF. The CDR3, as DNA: TGTGCCAGCAGCCTGAGTCCCGGGACTAGCACAGATACGCAGTATTTT.

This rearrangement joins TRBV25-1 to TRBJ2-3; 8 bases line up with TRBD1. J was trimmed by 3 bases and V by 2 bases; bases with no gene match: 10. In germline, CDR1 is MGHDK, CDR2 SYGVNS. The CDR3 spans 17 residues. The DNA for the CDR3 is TGTGCCAGCAGTGAAAAGGCCGGGACAGGCGGGACAGATACGCAGTATTTT. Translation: CASSEKAGTGGTDTQYF.

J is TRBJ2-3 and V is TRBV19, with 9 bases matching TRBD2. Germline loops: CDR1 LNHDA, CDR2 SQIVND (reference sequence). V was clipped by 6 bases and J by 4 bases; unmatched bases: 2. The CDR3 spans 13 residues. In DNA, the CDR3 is TGTGCCAGTAGGGTAGCGGGGGCAGATACGCAGTATTTT. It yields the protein CASRVAGADTQYF. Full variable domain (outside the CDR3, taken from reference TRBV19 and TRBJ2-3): DGGITQSPKYLFRKEGQNVTLSCEQNLNHDAMYWYRQDPGQGLRLIYYSQIVNDFQKGDIAEGYSVSREKKESFPLTVTSAQKNPTAFYLCASRVAGADTQYFGPGTRLTVL.

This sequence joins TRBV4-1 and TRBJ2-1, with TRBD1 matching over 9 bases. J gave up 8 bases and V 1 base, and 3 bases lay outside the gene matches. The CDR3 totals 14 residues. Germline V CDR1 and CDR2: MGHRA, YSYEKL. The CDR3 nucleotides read TGCGCCAGCAGCCAAGCCCGGGACAGGGATGAGCAGTTCTTC. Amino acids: CASSQARDRDEQFF.

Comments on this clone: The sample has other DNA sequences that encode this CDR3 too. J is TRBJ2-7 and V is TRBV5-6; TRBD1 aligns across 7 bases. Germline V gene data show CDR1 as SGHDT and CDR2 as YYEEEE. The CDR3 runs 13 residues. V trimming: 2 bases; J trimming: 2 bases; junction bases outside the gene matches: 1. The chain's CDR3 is CASSLQGPYEQYF. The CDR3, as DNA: TGTGCCAGCAGCTTACAGGGGCCCTACGAGCAGTACTTC.

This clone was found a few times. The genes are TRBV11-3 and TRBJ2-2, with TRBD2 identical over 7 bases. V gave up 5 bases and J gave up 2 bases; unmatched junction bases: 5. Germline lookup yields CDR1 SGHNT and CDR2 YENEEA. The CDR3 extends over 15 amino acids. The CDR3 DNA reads TGTGCCAGCAGCAGGCTAGCGGTAAACACCGGGGAGCTGTTTTTT. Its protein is CASSRLAVNTGELFF.

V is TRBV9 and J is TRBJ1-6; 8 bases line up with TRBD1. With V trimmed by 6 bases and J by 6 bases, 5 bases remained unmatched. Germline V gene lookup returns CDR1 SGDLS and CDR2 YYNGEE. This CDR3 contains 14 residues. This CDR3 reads CASTRTGSNSPLHF. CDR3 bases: TGTGCCAGCACTAGGACAGGGTCTAATTCACCCCTCCACTTT.